The clone carrying this T cell receptor (beta chain) has a count of ten or more. Its antigen is unknown. These data belong to a study of T cells in Graves' hyperthyroidism and ophthalmopathy. In the study overall: Blood from the periphery was taken at initial diagnosis, before any treatment. Findings and limits, study-wide: In blood, most of the thyroid clonotypes expanded above 0.001 were also present.

A lack of ophthalmopathy progression within 18 months defined stable Graves' hyperthyroidism. Researchers barred patients who had uncontrolled infection, other autoimmune disease, pregnancy or lactation. Per the germline V gene, CDR1 is SGHNT and CDR2 is YENEEA. The CDR3 contains 16 residues. The V segment lost 4 bases and the J segment 10 bases; nucleotides outside the gene matches: 10. The source material, RNA transcripts, was used to amplify TCR beta CDR3 regions. Researchers ran a first-round RT-PCR on the TCR CDR3 using the HTBI primer set. MiXCR, applied by TCRdb to the multiplex PCR reads, yields one record per CDR3 protein. The sample holds some 760,000 distinct CDR3 sequences, 12% to 15% seen once.

V usage is TRBV11-3 and J usage is TRBJ2-1; 13 bases are a match to TRBD2. Sequencing input: blood. This receptor was identified in a woman aged 18-29 years with Graves' hyperthyroidism. This CDR3 reads CASSSRTSGSRSEQFF. The CDR3 bases are TGTGCCAGCAGCTCCCGGACTAGCGGGAGTCGATCGGAGCAGTTCTTC.